The 10 T cell receptor beta chains below come from one sample, sequenced in a study of cytomegalovirus exposure and HLA in healthy donors. PCR primers comprised 60 Vbeta and 13 Jbeta primers. The protocol was immunoSEQ multiplex PCR, while the TCRdb copy is restricted to in-frame clones and leaves out a portion. The data contain 150,000 to 200,000 clones, 80% to 85% of them seen just once; the ten biggest clones take up approximately 1.1%. The sequenced sample was PBMCs. These receptors originate from a middle-aged woman in good health and CMV-seronegative.

The chain carries TRBV5-1 and TRBJ2-2; 9 nucleotides line up with TRBD2. The CDR3 consists of 16 residues. Germline V gene lookup returns CDR1 SGHRS and CDR2 YFSETQ. Trimming cost V 0 bases and J 3 bases; bases outside gene matches: 3. CDR3 protein: CASSLVLAGYTGELFF. Written as DNA, the CDR3 is TGCGCCAGCAGCTTGGTGCTAGCGGGATACACCGGGGAGCTGTTTTTT.

The gene calls are TRBV19 and TRBJ1-2, with D possibly being TRBD1 (6 bases). The germline V gene has CDR1 LNHDA and CDR2 SQIVND (reference sequence). V lost 8 bases, J lost 4 bases, and 20 bases lay in between. The CDR3 contains 15 residues. As DNA, the CDR3 is TGTGCCAGTCTTATAGGGTCAGGGGCGCCCTATGGCTACACCTTC. Translated, it gives CASLIGSGAPYGYTF.

This clone occurred a few times. The J gene is TRBJ1-2, the V gene TRBV25-1; 7 nucleotides match TRBD1. CDR1 MGHDK and CDR2 SYGVNS come from the germline V gene. Losses at the gene ends were 6 bases for V and 2 bases for J; bases not matched to a gene: 6. The CDR3 is made up of 14 amino acids. The CDR3 DNA reads as TGTGCCAGCAGCCCTTACAGGGGAAACTATGGCTACACCTTC. Translated: CASSPYRGNYGYTF.

The chain carries TRBV5-1 and TRBJ1-3, with 7 bases matching TRBD1. The CDR3 length is 15 residues. Germline V gene lookup returns CDR1 SGHRS and CDR2 YFSETQ. The V gene end was trimmed by 3 bases and the J gene end by 0 bases; junction bases not matched to a gene: 3. CDR3 amino acids: CASSSRQGSGNTIYF. DNA for the CDR3: TGCGCCAGCAGCTCCAGACAGGGCTCTGGAAACACCATATATTTT.

The rearrangement links TRBV10-3 to TRBJ2-1; 10 bases fit TRBD2. The germline V gene has CDR1 ENHRY and CDR2 SYGVKD. V lost 4 bases to trimming and J lost 3 bases; unmatched junction nucleotides: 6. CDR3 size: 16 residues. DNA of the CDR3: TGTGCCATCAGTGGGGGCTGGACTAGCGGCTACAATGAGCAGTTCTTC. It is translated as CAISGGWTSGYNEQFF.

The chain employs TRBV30 and TRBJ1-5; D remains unclear. Trimming shortened V by 5 bases and J by 2 bases, and 13 bases separated the two germline ends. Germline V gene sequence: CDR1 GTSNPN, CDR2 SVGIG (reference sequence). This CDR3 has 14 amino acids. The CDR3 coding sequence is TGTGCCTGGTCCGGGGTAAATGGCAATCAGCCCCAGCATTTT. This encodes CAWSGVNGNQPQHF.

The V call is TRBV11-2, the J call TRBJ2-7; a possible D gene is TRBD1 (5 bases). The CDR3 covers 16 residues. In germline, CDR1 is SGHAT, CDR2 FQNNGV. Between the trimmed V and J ends, which lost 3 bases and 0 bases, there was a span of 15 bases. The CDR3, as DNA: TGTGCCAGCAGCTTGACTCAGGGAACATCCTCCTACGAGCAGTACTTC. This translates into CASSLTQGTSSYEQYF.

The chain recombines TRBV18 with TRBJ1-4, with a weak D call TRBD1 (5 bases). Trimming took 5 bases from V and 7 from J, leaving 5 bases between them. This CDR3 has 11 amino acids. Per the germline V gene, CDR1 is KGHSH and CDR2 is LQKENI. The CDR3 here is CASSGAEKLFF. The CDR3 DNA reads TGTGCCAGCTCAGGGGCTGAAAAACTGTTTTTT.

This clone has a single count. The V and J genes are TRBV2 and TRBJ1-6; possibly TRBD1 for D (5 bases). V was cut by 10 bases and J by 5 bases, with 21 bases left in between. Germline V gene sequence: CDR1 SNHLY, CDR2 FYNNEI. The CDR3 runs to 16 residues. CDR3 in amino acids: CANIRPQGGDNSPLHF. The CDR3 region has the DNA TGTGCCAACATAAGACCTCAGGGAGGAGATAATTCACCCCTCCACTTT. Based on the CDR3 plus reference TRBV2 and TRBJ1-6, the full variable domain is EPEVTQTPSHQVTQMGQEVILRCVPISNHLYFYWYRQILGQKVEFLVSFYNNEISEKSEIFDDQFSVERPDGSNFTLKIRSTKLEDSAMYFCANIRPQGGDNSPLHFGNGTRLTVT.

The chain carries TRBV6-9 and TRBJ2-7; 8 bases are a match to TRBD1. The CDR3 is 18 amino acids. The V and J ends lost 4 bases and 1 base, in that order; junction bases with no gene match: 15. The germline V gene has CDR1 MNHGY and CDR2 SVAAGI. DNA for the CDR3: TGTGCCAGCAGTTCCCCTCCCGTAGGGACAGGTACTTCCTACGAGCAGTACGTC. Protein: CASSSPPVGTGTSYEQYV.